These 28 T cell receptor beta chains were sequenced from one sample in a study of technical replicates of blood from a few donors (dated by TCRdb to between 2016 and 2019). Receptors were amplified or captured by the immunoSEQ multiplex PCR assay. Entries here come from immuneACCESS through TCRdb and include only in-frame sequences with V and J called. Some clones fail to appear in such tables; in the studies checked, an unresolved V gene covers under half of the shortfall, and the cause of the remainder is unknown. Present in this sample are over 80,000 clones, approximately 96% of which were seen just once. The top ten clones comprise under 0.45% of the sample. Sequenced input: T cells isolated from PBMCs. These receptors all stem from a human donor in good health.

The CDR3 loop reads CASSPGLKETQYF. The CDR3 bases are TGTGCCAGCTCACCCGGACTAAAAGAGACCCAGTACTTC. This rearrangement joins TRBV18 to TRBJ2-5; weak D call: TRBD2 (6 bases). CDR3 length equals 13 residues. From germline, CDR1 is KGHSH and CDR2 LQKENI. Trimming left V 3 bases short and J 3 bases short, with 8 bases between. The complete variable domain, with remaining parts taken from reference TRBV18 and TRBJ2-5, reads NAGVMQNPRHLVRRRGQEARLRCSPMKGHSHVYWYRQLPEEGLKFMVYLQKENIIDESGMPKERFSAEFPKEGPSILRIQQVVRGDSAAYFCASSPGLKETQYFGPGTRLLVL.

The genes are TRBV28 and TRBJ2-7; the match to TRBD1 covers 7 bases. The CDR3 length is 14 residues. With V trimmed by 3 bases and J by 4 bases, 6 bases remained unmatched. Germline assignment: CDR1 MDHEN and CDR2 SYDVKM. CDR3 nucleotides: TGTGCCAGCAGTTTGGCAGGGGGTAAATACGAGCAGTACTTC. It is translated as CASSLAGGKYEQYF.

This chain links TRBV19 with TRBJ2-7; the match to TRBD2 covers 14 bases. The CDR3 is 18 amino acids. Germline CDR1 reads LNHDA; CDR2 reads SQIVND (reference sequence). The V gene end was trimmed by 5 bases and the J gene end by 3 bases; junction bases not matched to a gene: 12. The CDR3 sequence is CASSHQGGLAGGIYEQYF. The CDR3 DNA is TGTGCCAGTAGTCATCAGGGAGGACTAGCGGGAGGCATCTACGAGCAGTACTTC.

This chain connects TRBV5-1 to TRBJ2-1, with 7 bases aligning to TRBD1. The CDR3 covers 16 residues. V was clipped by 4 bases and J by 6 bases; unmatched bases: 13. Germline CDR1 and CDR2: SGHRS and YFSETQ. The CDR3 loop reads CASSLYDRALGNEQFF. In nucleotides, the CDR3 is TGCGCCAGCAGCCTATACGACAGGGCGTTAGGCAATGAGCAGTTCTTC.

This clone is a singleton in its sample. The genes are TRBV23-1 and TRBJ2-7; TRBD1 matches 12 bases. Being an ORF, TRBV23-1 has a function that is uncertain. Trimming took 5 bases from V and 5 from J; bases not matched to a gene: 4. The CDR3 extends over 14 amino acids. The CDR3 sequence is CASSKGQGANEQYF. In DNA form, the CDR3 reads TGCGCCAGCAGTAAGGGACAGGGGGCGAACGAGCAGTACTTC.

The chain carries TRBV5-4 and TRBJ2-1; D perhaps matches TRBD1 (5 bases). Per the germline V gene, CDR1 is SGHNT and CDR2 is YYREEE (reference sequence). V was clipped by 4 bases and J by 4 bases, with 18 bases between them. The CDR3 extends over 16 amino acids. The CDR3 here is CASSALFDSLYNEQFF. The CDR3 bases are TGTGCCAGCAGCGCCTTATTCGACAGCCTTTACAATGAGCAGTTCTTC.

The chain joins TRBV2 to TRBJ2-1, with 9 positions matching TRBD2. From germline, CDR1 is SNHLY and CDR2 FYNNEI. This CDR3 is 14 amino acids long. The V gene end was trimmed by 1 base and the J gene end by 9 bases; junction bases not matched to a gene: 4. The CDR3 DNA reads TGTGCCAGCAGTGAAGGCGGGAGGGCCATTGAGCAGTTCTTC. Protein: CASSEGGRAIEQFF.

The V and J genes are TRBV2 and TRBJ2-1; 9 bases agree with TRBD2. V shed 7 bases and J 8 bases; nucleotides not matched to a gene: 9. Germline values: CDR1 SNHLY, CDR2 FYNNEI. The CDR3 contains 14 residues. This chain's CDR3 is CASMGREGGDEQFF. The CDR3 coding sequence is TGTGCCAGCATGGGGCGGGAGGGGGGCGATGAGCAGTTCTTC.

There are a few counts of this clone. V usage is TRBV4-2 and J usage is TRBJ1-4; no clear D gene. Germline-derived CDR1 and CDR2 are LGHNA and YNFKEQ. The V end was cut by 1 base, the J end by 3 bases, with 12 bases between. The length of the CDR3 is 16 residues. CDR3 bases: TGTGCCAGCAGCCAAGGACGGGAACCCCCTAATGAAAAACTGTTTTTT. Translated: CASSQGREPPNEKLFF.

This clone showed up just a few times. This chain connects TRBV4-2 to TRBJ2-7; TRBD2 aligns across 10 bases. The CDR3 extends over 16 amino acids. Looked up from germline, CDR1 is LGHNA and CDR2 is YNFKEQ. V was pared by 2 bases and J by 5 bases, with 9 bases of the junction left unmatched. For the CDR3, the DNA is TGTGCCAGCAGCCAAAGCGTAGCGGGAGGAGGGGACGAGCAGTACTTC. It yields the protein CASSQSVAGGGDEQYF.

The rearrangement links TRBV11-1 to TRBJ2-7; 8 bases fit TRBD2. CDR1 SGHAT and CDR2 FQDESV come from the germline V gene (reference sequence). The junction had 6 bases not matched to a gene; V was cut back by 4 bases and J by 4 bases. This CDR3 has 14 residues. Here the CDR3 DNA reads TGTGCCAGCAGCTCAGCGGGAGCTTTGTACGAGCAGTACTTC. Translation gives CASSSAGALYEQYF.

The CDR3 here is CASSLGQPLYEQYF. CDR3 in DNA: TGCGCCAGCAGCTTGGGACAGCCCCTGTACGAGCAGTACTTC. The rearrangement joins TRBV5-1 to TRBJ2-7, with a possible D match to TRBD1 (5 bases). There are 14 residues in the CDR3. CDR1 and CDR2 (germline): SGHRS, YFSETQ. Trimming removed 0 bases from V and 4 bases from J, with 11 bases in between.

This chain joins TRBV4-3 and TRBJ2-7, with 10 nucleotides matching TRBD2. The V gene's germline CDR1 is LGHNA and CDR2 YSLEER. Trimming removed 0 bases from V and 2 bases from J; junction bases left unmatched: 7. This CDR3 has 17 amino acids. In nucleotides, the CDR3 is TGCGCCAGCAGCCAAGAAGAAGGGACTAGCGCCGCCTACGAGCAGTACTTC. As protein: CASSQEEGTSAAYEQYF.

The chain combines TRBV19 with TRBJ2-6, with 7 bases identical to TRBD1. Germline assignment: CDR1 LNHDA and CDR2 SQIVND (reference sequence). The length of the CDR3 is 19 residues. The trim removed 8 bases at V and 0 bases at J, leaving 16 bases unmatched. As DNA, the CDR3 is TGTGCCAGTCGAGGGGGCGGTAAGGGGCTTAGCTCTGGGGCCAACGTCCTGACTTTC. Its translation is CASRGGGKGLSSGANVLTF.

The rearrangement uses TRBV5-6 and TRBJ2-1; D possibly corresponds to TRBD2 (6 bases). Looked up from germline, CDR1 is SGHDT and CDR2 is YYEEEE. The CDR3 consists of 15 residues. V lost 1 base and J 9 bases, leaving 17 bases between the germline ends. The CDR3 protein is CASSLPVHGSGEQFF. The CDR3 nucleotides are TGTGCCAGCAGCTTGCCGGTTCACGGGAGTGGTGAGCAGTTCTTC.

The V call is TRBV21-1, the J call TRBJ1-2; the table's TRBD1 call for D was not verified on the DNA. TRBV21-1 is a known pseudogene. The CDR3 runs 13 residues. The CDR3 loop reads CASSHRQNYGYTF. CDR3 DNA sequence: TGTGCCAGCAGCCATCGACAGAACTATGGCTACACCTTC.

V and J are TRBV27 and TRBJ2-1, with 13 nucleotides matching TRBD2. CDR3 length: 15 residues. Germline CDR1 and CDR2: MNHEY and SMNVEV (reference sequence). V lost 2 bases and J lost 8; bases outside the gene matches: 3. The DNA for the CDR3 is TGTGCCAGCAGTTTAGGACTAGCGGGAGTCGATGAGCAGTTCTTC. Translation: CASSLGLAGVDEQFF.

This CDR3 is CASSVGGEQYF. DNA of the CDR3: TGTGCCAGCTCAGTCGGGGGCGAGCAGTACTTC. The gene calls are TRBV2 and TRBJ2-7; the D gene is possibly TRBD2 (6 bases). Germline V lookup: CDR1 SNHLY, CDR2 FYNNEI. This CDR3 region has 11 residues. Between the trimmed V and J ends, which lost 8 bases and 6 bases, there was a span of 11 bases.

The chain carries TRBV30 and TRBJ1-1; TRBD1 aligns across 9 bases. CDR1 and CDR2 from the germline V gene are GTSNPN and SVGIG (reference sequence). Germline trimming cut 0 bases from V and 5 bases from J; bases unmatched to any gene: 4. The CDR3 is made up of 14 amino acids. CDR3 residues: CAWSVGQGLTEAFF. CDR3 DNA sequence: TGTGCCTGGAGTGTGGGACAGGGCCTAACTGAAGCTTTCTTT.

The chain employs TRBV19 and TRBJ2-5; TRBD2 agrees at 13 bases. This CDR3 is 15 amino acids long. Losses at the gene ends were 7 bases for V and 2 bases for J; bases not matched to a gene: 4. Germline CDR1 and CDR2: LNHDA and SQIVND (reference sequence). CDR3 DNA: TGTGCCAGTACGTGGACTAGCGGGAGTCAAGAGACCCAGTACTTC. Amino acid sequence: CASTWTSGSQETQYF.

The chain recombines TRBV6-5 with TRBJ1-2, with 7 bases aligning to TRBD1. The germline gives CDR1 MNHEY, CDR2 SVGAGI. This CDR3 has 13 amino acids. The trim removed 6 bases at V and 3 bases at J, leaving 4 bases unmatched. CDR3 bases: TGTGCCAGCAGGCTAGACAGGGACTATGGCTACACCTTC. Encoded protein: CASRLDRDYGYTF.

The J gene is TRBJ2-3, the V gene TRBV4-3; TRBD2 is a possible D gene (6 bases). The V end lost 4 bases, the J end lost 1 base, and 12 bases lay between the germline ends. The CDR3 contains 15 residues. Germline CDR1 LGHNA, CDR2 YSLEER. Here the CDR3 reads CASSPLAVGTDTQYF. The CDR3, as DNA: TGCGCCAGCAGCCCACTAGCTGTGGGCACAGATACGCAGTATTTT.

The chain has TRBV10-3 and TRBJ2-5; D perhaps matches TRBD2 (5 bases). The V end was cut by 9 bases, the J end by 1 base, with 9 bases between. Germline assignment: CDR1 ENHRY and CDR2 SYGVKD. The CDR3 is 12 amino acids. This CDR3 reads CAIARGQETQYF. The CDR3 bases are TGTGCCATAGCCCGGGGCCAAGAGACCCAGTACTTC.

The CDR3 coding sequence is TGTGCCAGCAGTCCCCAACAGGGCAATCAGCCCCAGCATTTT. Amino acids: CASSPQQGNQPQHF. The gene calls are TRBV28 and TRBJ1-5, with TRBD1 as a possible D gene (5 bases). V was clipped by 5 bases and J by 2 bases, with 10 bases between them. This CDR3 spans 14 amino acids. Germline CDR1 reads MDHEN; CDR2 reads SYDVKM.

The chain employs TRBV4-3 and TRBJ2-3; 9 positions agree with TRBD2. After removal of 4 bases from V and 3 bases from J, the junction contained 5 bases not matched to a gene. Germline V lookup: CDR1 LGHNA, CDR2 YSLEER. The CDR3 runs to 15 residues. The CDR3 nucleotides read TGCGCCAGCAGCCGCCGACTAGCGGAGACAGATACGCAGTATTTT. This encodes CASSRRLAETDTQYF.

This chain connects TRBV7-8 to TRBJ1-1; a weak D match, TRBD1 (6 bases). There are 14 residues in the CDR3. Trimming removed 7 bases at V and 5 bases at J, with 17 bases between. Germline CDR1 SGHVS, CDR2 FQNEAQ. The CDR3 DNA reads as TGTGCCAGCACCAAGCAGGGGCCGTCAACTGAAGCTTTCTTT. It codes for CASTKQGPSTEAFF.

The rearrangement joins TRBV25-1 to TRBJ2-2; the D gene could be TRBD1 or TRBD2 (7 bases each). V shed 10 bases and J shed 3 bases, with 15 bases lying between them. The CDR3 length is 14 residues. CDR1 is MGHDK, CDR2 SYGVNS, per germline. CDR3 nucleotides: TGTGCCACCAGGGGGGGGTACCACACCGGGGAGCTGTTTTTT. Protein product: CATRGGYHTGELFF.

The gene calls are TRBV30 and TRBJ2-5; 7 bases line up with TRBD2. The trim removed 5 bases at V and 7 bases at J, leaving 4 bases unmatched. This CDR3 is 11 amino acids long. Looked up from germline, CDR1 is GTSNPN and CDR2 is SVGIG (reference sequence). The CDR3 sequence: CAWGGVGTQYF. For the CDR3, the DNA is TGTGCCTGGGGGGGGGTAGGGACCCAGTACTTC.